The TCR beta chain described here comes from a study of T-cell memory formation after mild COVID-19. Study conclusions and caveats: Day 15 to 85 contracting clones showed balanced CD4/CD8; day 15 to 37 expanders favored CD4+. Second-wave clones reaching peak frequency on day 37 lacked confirmed SARS-CoV-2 specificity.

Per the germline V gene, CDR1 is LNHDA and CDR2 is SQIVND (reference sequence). V was trimmed by 7 bases and J by 2 bases, leaving 15 bases between them. The length of the CDR3 is 14 residues. The table lists this clonotype with a few counts. The antigen remains undetermined. Employing constant-segment primers, 5'RACE generated TCR alpha and TCR beta cDNA libraries bearing sample barcodes and UMIs. MiXCR was run by TCRdb on the 5' RACE reads, yielding one entry per CDR3 protein. The table lists about 110,000 distinct CDR3 sequences, roughly a sixth of them singletons. This TCR derives from a man between 18 and 29 years old who had mild COVID-19 (a few samples of this study predate the infection). Cell type and time point are not known. Sequenced input: PBMCs or a T cell subset sorted from them (not recorded which). The rearrangement links TRBV19 to TRBJ2-7; possible D gene TRBD1, 5 bases. The CDR3 reads CASKFTGHTYEQYF. DNA of the CDR3: TGTGCCAGTAAGTTCACAGGTCACACCTACGAGCAGTACTTC.